These 12 T cell receptor beta chains were all obtained from the same sample, sequenced in a study of T cell changes during pregnancy in multiple sclerosis. TCRdb's copy holds only in-frame clones and misses some; the assay was immunoSEQ multiplex PCR. The sample records roughly 38,000 clones, more than 75% being singletons. Sample: peripheral blood, taken in the third trimester of pregnancy. The receptors originated from a female donor in good health, enrolled as a control in a pregnancy study.

The chain has TRBV29-1 and TRBJ2-3, with 12 bases that match TRBD1. The CDR3 spans 19 residues. From germline, CDR1 is SQVTM and CDR2 ANQGSEA. V trimming: 1 base; J trimming: 3 bases; junction bases outside the gene matches: 14. CDR3 nucleotides: TGCAGCGTTGAAGTACGTCCCGGGACAGGGGGCGGTGGGACAGATACGCAGTATTTT. Its translation is CSVEVRPGTGGGGTDTQYF.

This chain uses TRBV6-4 with TRBJ2-3; 9 bases match TRBD2. Germline V lookup: CDR1 MRHNA, CDR2 SNTAGT. This CDR3 is 16 amino acids long. V lost 3 bases, J lost 3 bases, and 7 bases stayed unmatched. The CDR3 sequence is CASSEEGGGATDTQYF. In nucleotides, the CDR3 is TGTGCCAGCAGTGAGGAGGGCGGGGGGGCGACAGATACGCAGTATTTT.

V and J are TRBV5-1 and TRBJ2-2; 7 nucleotides line up with TRBD2. CDR3 length: 15 amino acids. J lost 0 bases, V lost 4 bases, and 3 bases had no gene match. Germline CDR1 is SGHRS and CDR2 is YFSETQ. The chain's CDR3 is CASSPRGANTGELFF. CDR3 nucleotides: TGCGCCAGCAGCCCCCGGGGGGCGAACACCGGGGAGCTGTTTTTT.

The chain is built from TRBV4-1 and TRBJ2-1; weak D call: TRBD1 (6 bases). Trimming took 1 base from V and 0 from J, leaving 13 bases between them. The germline CDR1 and CDR2 sequences are MGHRA and YSYEKL. CDR3 length: 17 amino acids. The DNA for the CDR3 is TGCGCCAGCAGCCAAGGGGGGCTAACCAGCTCCTACAATGAGCAGTTCTTC. Its protein is CASSQGGLTSSYNEQFF.

In this sample, this clone turned up once. The chain links TRBV4-1 to TRBJ2-1, with TRBD2 identical over 15 bases. Unmatched junction bases numbered 5, after V lost 4 bases and J lost 4 bases. There are 17 residues in the CDR3. Germline lookup yields CDR1 MGHRA and CDR2 YSYEKL. This chain's CDR3 is CASSLGLAGGTYNEQFF. The CDR3 DNA follows: TGCGCCAGCAGCCTGGGACTAGCGGGGGGTACGTACAATGAGCAGTTCTTC.

In regard to this clone: The same CDR3 is also encoded by other DNA sequences in this sample. The gene calls are TRBV5-6 and TRBJ1-2, with D perhaps matching TRBD1 (6 bases). Germline V lookup: CDR1 SGHDT, CDR2 YYEEEE. V dropped 5 bases and J dropped 6 bases, with 20 bases sitting between them. The CDR3 consists of 15 residues. The CDR3 spells CASSFGGLGSDGYTF. CDR3 DNA sequence: TGTGCCAGCAGTTTTGGGGGCTTAGGCTCAGATGGCTACACCTTC.

The V call is TRBV5-1, the J call TRBJ2-3; D may be TRBD1 (5 bases). Germline CDR1 reads SGHRS; CDR2 reads YFSETQ. Trimming removed 4 bases at V and 4 bases at J, with 19 bases between. There are 16 residues in the CDR3. The CDR3 bases are TGCGCCAGCAGCCTCCAGGGATCCGTAGAATCAGATACGCAGTATTTT. As protein: CASSLQGSVESDTQYF.

The J gene is TRBJ1-1, the V gene TRBV19; TRBD1 might be the D (6 bases). The CDR3 spans 15 residues. Germline lookup yields CDR1 LNHDA and CDR2 SQIVND (reference sequence). The V end lost 4 bases, the J end lost 0 bases, and 12 bases lay between the germline ends. The CDR3 here is CASSRRTAMNTEAFF. DNA for the CDR3: TGTGCCAGTAGTAGACGGACAGCTATGAACACTGAAGCTTTCTTT.

The V gene is TRBV7-6, the J gene TRBJ1-1; D is unresolved. V lost 8 bases, J lost 7 bases, and 26 bases lay in between. Germline CDR1 reads SGHVS; CDR2 reads FNYEAQ. The CDR3 has 16 residues. CDR3 residues: CASEPDSWEVEGEAFF. In nucleotides, the CDR3 is TGTGCCAGCGAGCCGGACTCGTGGGAAGTTGAGGGTGAAGCTTTCTTT.

The chain's CDR3 is CASSLELAGGNTGELFF. For the CDR3, the DNA is TGTGCCAGCAGCTTGGAACTAGCGGGGGGCAACACCGGGGAGCTGTTTTTT. The V gene is TRBV7-8, the J gene TRBJ2-2, with 12 bases aligning to TRBD2. The CDR3 is 17 residues long. Germline assignment: CDR1 SGHVS and CDR2 FQNEAQ. J gave up 2 bases and V 3 bases, and 4 bases lay outside the gene matches.

The J gene is TRBJ1-6, the V gene TRBV2; D is unresolved. V was pared by 7 bases and J by 8 bases, with 9 bases between. Germline CDR1 SNHLY, CDR2 FYNNEI. The CDR3 sequence is 12 residues long. The CDR3 loop is CASNPLDSPLHF. CDR3 nucleotides: TGTGCCAGCAATCCTCTTGATTCACCCCTCCACTTT.

V gene TRBV14 combines with J gene TRBJ2-7; 7 nucleotides match TRBD2. The CDR3 loop spans 12 amino acids. Trimming at V came to 3 bases and at J to 12 bases, leaving 8 bases not matched to a gene. Germline V gives CDR1 SGHDN, CDR2 FVKESK. CDR3: CASSHGLVGLYF. The CDR3 DNA reads TGTGCCAGCAGCCATGGACTAGTCGGATTGTACTTC.